The clone carrying this TCR beta chain came up a few times. One entry per CDR3 protein results from TCRdb running MiXCR on the 5' RACE reads. The sample lists about 390,000 distinct CDR3 sequences, 7% to 9.5% occurring once. These data originate in a study of identical twins. The sequence was collected from a woman between 50 and 59 years old in good health. The material sequenced was naive T cells sorted from blood.

This CDR3 is CASSPLGQGNIQYF. The DNA of the CDR3 is TGTGCCAGCTCACCATTGGGACAGGGAAACATTCAGTACTTC. The gene calls are TRBV18 and TRBJ2-4, with 9 bases identical to TRBD1. The J segment lost 6 bases and the V segment lost 2 bases, leaving 2 bases of the junction unmatched. This CDR3 region has 14 residues. The V gene's germline CDR1 is KGHSH and CDR2 LQKENI.